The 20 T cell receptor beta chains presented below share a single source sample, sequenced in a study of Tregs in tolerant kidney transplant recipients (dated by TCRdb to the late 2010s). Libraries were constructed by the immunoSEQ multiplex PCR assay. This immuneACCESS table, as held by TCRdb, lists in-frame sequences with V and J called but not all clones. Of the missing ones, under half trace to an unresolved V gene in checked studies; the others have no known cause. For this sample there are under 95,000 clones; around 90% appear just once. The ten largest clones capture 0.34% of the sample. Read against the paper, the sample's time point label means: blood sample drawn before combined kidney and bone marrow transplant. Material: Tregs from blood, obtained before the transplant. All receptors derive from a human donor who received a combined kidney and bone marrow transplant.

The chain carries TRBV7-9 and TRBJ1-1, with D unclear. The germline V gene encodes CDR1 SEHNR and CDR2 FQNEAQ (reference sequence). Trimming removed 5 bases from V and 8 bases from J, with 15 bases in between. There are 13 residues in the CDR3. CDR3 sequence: CASSPPRWYEAFF. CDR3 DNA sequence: TGTGCCAGCAGCCCCCCCCGGTGGTACGAAGCTTTCTTT.

In DNA form, the CDR3 reads TGTGCCAGCAGCCCGGTAGCGATGAGCACAGATACGCAGTATTTT. This encodes CASSPVAMSTDTQYF. V gene TRBV7-6 combines with J gene TRBJ2-3, with a tentative D call TRBD2 (5 bases). The CDR3 contains 15 residues. The V end was cut by 5 bases, the J end by 0 bases, with 12 bases between. CDR1 and CDR2 (germline): SGHVS, FNYEAQ.

The CDR3 nucleotides are TGTGCCTGGACAGGGGGGCTCTACGAGCAGTACTTC. This gives the protein CAWTGGLYEQYF. V usage is TRBV30 and J usage is TRBJ2-7; perhaps TRBD1 as D (7 bases). V was trimmed by 4 bases and J by 3 bases, leaving 10 bases between them. This CDR3 contains 12 residues. Germline CDR1 reads GTSNPN; CDR2 reads SVGIG (reference sequence).

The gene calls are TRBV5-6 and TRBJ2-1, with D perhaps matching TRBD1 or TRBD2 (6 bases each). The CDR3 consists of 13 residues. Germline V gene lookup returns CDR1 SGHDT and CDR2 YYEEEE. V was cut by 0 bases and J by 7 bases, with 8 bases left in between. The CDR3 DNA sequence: TGTGCCAGCAGCTTGGTAGGGGGGAATGAGCAGTTCTTC. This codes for CASSLVGGNEQFF.

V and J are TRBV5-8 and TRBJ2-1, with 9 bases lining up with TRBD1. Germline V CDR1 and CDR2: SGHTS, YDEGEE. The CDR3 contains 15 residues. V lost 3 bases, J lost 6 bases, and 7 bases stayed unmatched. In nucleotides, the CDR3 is TGTGCCAGCAGCTCGGGACAGGGTCGTGTCAATGAGCAGTTCTTC. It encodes CASSSGQGRVNEQFF.

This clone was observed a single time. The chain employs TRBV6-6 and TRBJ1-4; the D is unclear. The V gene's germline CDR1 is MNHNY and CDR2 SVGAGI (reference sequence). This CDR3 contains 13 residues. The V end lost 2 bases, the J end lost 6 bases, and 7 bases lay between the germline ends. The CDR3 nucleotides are TGTGCCAGCAGTTACGGTAGCTATGAAAAACTGTTTTTT. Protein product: CASSYGSYEKLFF.

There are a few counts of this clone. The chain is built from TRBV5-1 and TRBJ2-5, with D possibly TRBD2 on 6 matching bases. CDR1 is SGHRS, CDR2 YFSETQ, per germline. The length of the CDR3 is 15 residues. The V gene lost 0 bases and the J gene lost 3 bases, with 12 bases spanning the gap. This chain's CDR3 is CASSLDVTRKETQYF. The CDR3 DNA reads TGCGCCAGCAGCTTGGATGTGACTAGGAAAGAGACCCAGTACTTC. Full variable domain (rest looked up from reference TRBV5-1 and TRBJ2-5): KAGVTQTPRYLIKTRGQQVTLSCSPISGHRSVSWYQQTPGQGLQFLFEYFSETQRNKGNFPGRFSGRQFSNSRSEMNVSTLELGDSALYLCASSLDVTRKETQYFGPGTRLLVL.

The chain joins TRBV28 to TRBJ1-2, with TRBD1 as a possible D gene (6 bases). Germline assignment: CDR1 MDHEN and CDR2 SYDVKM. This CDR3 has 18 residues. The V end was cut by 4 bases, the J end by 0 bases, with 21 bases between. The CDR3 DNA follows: TGTGCCAGCAGTTCCCCCTCAGGGGTGCGGGCCCCTAACTATGGCTACACCTTC. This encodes CASSSPSGVRAPNYGYTF.

The CDR3 sequence is CASSLIDRKETQYF. In nucleotides, the CDR3 is TGTGCCAGCAGCTTGATCGACAGAAAAGAGACCCAGTACTTC. J is TRBJ2-5 and V is TRBV5-4, with D tentatively TRBD1 (5 bases). V was cut by 1 base and J by 3 bases, with 10 bases left in between. From germline, CDR1 is SGHNT and CDR2 YYREEE (reference sequence). The CDR3 is 14 residues long.

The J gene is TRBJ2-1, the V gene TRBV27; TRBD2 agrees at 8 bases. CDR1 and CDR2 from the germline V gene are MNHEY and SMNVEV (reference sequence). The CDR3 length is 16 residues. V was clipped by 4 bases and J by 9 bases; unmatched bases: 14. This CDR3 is CASSSPPLAGRGEQFF. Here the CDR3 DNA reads TGTGCCAGCAGTTCCCCTCCTTTAGCGGGAAGGGGTGAGCAGTTCTTC.

The CDR3 loop is CASSQEFRDRGFSYEQYF. The CDR3 DNA reads as TGCGCCAGCAGCCAAGAATTCCGGGACAGGGGTTTTTCTTACGAGCAGTACTTC. This sequence joins TRBV4-1 and TRBJ2-7; 10 bases map to TRBD1. Germline CDR1 is MGHRA and CDR2 is YSYEKL. V dropped 0 bases and J dropped 4; count of bases not matched to a gene: 12. CDR3 size: 18 residues.

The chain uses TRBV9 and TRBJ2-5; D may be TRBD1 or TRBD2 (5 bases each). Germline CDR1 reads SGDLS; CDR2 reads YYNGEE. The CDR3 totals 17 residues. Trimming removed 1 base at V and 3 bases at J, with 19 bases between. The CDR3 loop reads CASSVSKGSSGKETQYF. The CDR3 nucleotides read TGTGCCAGCAGCGTAAGCAAGGGGAGCTCGGGAAAAGAGACCCAGTACTTC.

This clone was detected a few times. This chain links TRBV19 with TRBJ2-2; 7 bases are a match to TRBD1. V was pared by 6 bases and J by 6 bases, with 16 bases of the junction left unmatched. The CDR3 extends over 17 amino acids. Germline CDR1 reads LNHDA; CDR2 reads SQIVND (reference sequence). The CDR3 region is CASRRTLTDRSAGELFF. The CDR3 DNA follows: TGTGCCAGTAGACGAACCCTCACGGACAGGTCAGCCGGGGAGCTGTTTTTT. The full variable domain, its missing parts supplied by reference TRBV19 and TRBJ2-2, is DGGITQSPKYLFRKEGQNVTLSCEQNLNHDAMYWYRQDPGQGLRLIYYSQIVNDFQKGDIAEGYSVSREKKESFPLTVTSAQKNPTAFYLCASRRTLTDRSAGELFFGEGSRLTVL.

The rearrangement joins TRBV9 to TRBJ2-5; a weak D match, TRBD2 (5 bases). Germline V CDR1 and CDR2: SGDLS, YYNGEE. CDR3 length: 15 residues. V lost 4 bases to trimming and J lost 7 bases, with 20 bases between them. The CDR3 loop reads CASSPTMDPGGTQYF. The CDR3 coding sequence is TGTGCCAGCAGCCCGACGATGGACCCTGGAGGGACCCAGTACTTC.

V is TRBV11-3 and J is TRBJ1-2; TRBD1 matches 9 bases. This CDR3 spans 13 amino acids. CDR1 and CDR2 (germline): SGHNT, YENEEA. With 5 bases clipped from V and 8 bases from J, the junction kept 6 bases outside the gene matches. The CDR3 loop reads CASSQTGGEGYTF. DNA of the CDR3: TGTGCCAGCAGCCAGACAGGGGGAGAAGGCTACACCTTC.

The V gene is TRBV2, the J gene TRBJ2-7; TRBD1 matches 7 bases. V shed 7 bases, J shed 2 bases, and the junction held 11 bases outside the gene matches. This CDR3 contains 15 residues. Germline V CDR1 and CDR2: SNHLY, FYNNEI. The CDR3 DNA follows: TGTGCCAGCAATTTACAGGGGAGAACAACCTACGAGCAGTACTTC. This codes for CASNLQGRTTYEQYF. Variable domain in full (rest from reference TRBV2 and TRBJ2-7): EPEVTQTPSHQVTQMGQEVILRCVPISNHLYFYWYRQILGQKVEFLVSFYNNEISEKSEIFDDQFSVERPDGSNFTLKIRSTKLEDSAMYFCASNLQGRTTYEQYFGPGTRLTVT.

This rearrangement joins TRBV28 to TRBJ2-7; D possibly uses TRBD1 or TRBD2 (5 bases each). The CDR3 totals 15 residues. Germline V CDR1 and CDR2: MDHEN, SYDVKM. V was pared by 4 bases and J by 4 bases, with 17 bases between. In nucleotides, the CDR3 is TGTGCCAGCAGTTCCTGGGGACCCGTTTCATACGAGCAGTACTTC. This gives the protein CASSSWGPVSYEQYF.

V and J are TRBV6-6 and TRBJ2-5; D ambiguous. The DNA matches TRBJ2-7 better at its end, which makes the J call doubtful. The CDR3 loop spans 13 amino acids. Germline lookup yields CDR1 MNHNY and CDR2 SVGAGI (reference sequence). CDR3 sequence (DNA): TGTGCCAGCAGTGATCCGGAGAGGTACGAGCAGTACTTC. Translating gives CASSDPERYEQYF.

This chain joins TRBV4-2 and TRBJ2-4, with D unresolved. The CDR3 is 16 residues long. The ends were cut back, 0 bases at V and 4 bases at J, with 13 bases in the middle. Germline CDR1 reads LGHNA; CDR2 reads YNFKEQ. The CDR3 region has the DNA TGTGCCAGCAGCCAAGAATCGGCGGCGAATAAAAACATTCAGTACTTC. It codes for CASSQESAANKNIQYF.

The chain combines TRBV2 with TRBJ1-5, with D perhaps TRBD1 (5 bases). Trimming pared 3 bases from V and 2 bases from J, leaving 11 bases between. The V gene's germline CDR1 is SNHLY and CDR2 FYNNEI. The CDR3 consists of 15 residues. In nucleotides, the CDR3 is TGTGCCAGCAGTGAGGCGGGGCTCGGCAATCAGCCCCAGCATTTT. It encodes CASSEAGLGNQPQHF.